This entry concerns a single T cell receptor beta chain. This entry is derived from a study of blood T cell repertoires in COVID-19. Across the whole study: Nucleic acid was either cDNA or gDNA, and it came from T cells, B-cell-depleted T cells, or PBMCs.

Some clones are missing from TCRdb's copy, which holds only in-frame ones; the method was immunoSEQ multiplex PCR. The repertoire includes approximately 380,000 clones, approximately 91% of them detected once, and roughly 0.86% sits in the top ten. Individuals aged roughly 18 to 95 years were recruited from about two dozen US areas. Trimming took off 4 bases at V and 5 bases at J, with 21 bases between the two ends. The germline gives CDR1 SGHNT, CDR2 YYREEE (reference sequence). CDR3 length: 16 amino acids. Sequences were obtained from PBMCs or T cells enriched from blood (not recorded which). The chain carries TRBV5-4 and TRBJ2-5; D is unresolved. This TCR was recovered from a woman between 35 and 50 years old who had been exposed to COVID-19. The DNA of the CDR3 is TGTGCCAGCAGCAAACCCGAGGCCGCGTCGGTGGAGACCCAGTACTTC. It encodes CASSKPEAASVETQYF. The complete variable domain, with remaining parts taken from reference TRBV5-4 and TRBJ2-5, reads ETGVTQSPTHLIKTRGQQVTLRCSSQSGHNTVSWYQQALGQGPQFIFQYYREEENGRGNFPPRFSGLQFPNYSSELNVNALELDDSALYLCASSKPEAASVETQYFGPGTRLLVL.